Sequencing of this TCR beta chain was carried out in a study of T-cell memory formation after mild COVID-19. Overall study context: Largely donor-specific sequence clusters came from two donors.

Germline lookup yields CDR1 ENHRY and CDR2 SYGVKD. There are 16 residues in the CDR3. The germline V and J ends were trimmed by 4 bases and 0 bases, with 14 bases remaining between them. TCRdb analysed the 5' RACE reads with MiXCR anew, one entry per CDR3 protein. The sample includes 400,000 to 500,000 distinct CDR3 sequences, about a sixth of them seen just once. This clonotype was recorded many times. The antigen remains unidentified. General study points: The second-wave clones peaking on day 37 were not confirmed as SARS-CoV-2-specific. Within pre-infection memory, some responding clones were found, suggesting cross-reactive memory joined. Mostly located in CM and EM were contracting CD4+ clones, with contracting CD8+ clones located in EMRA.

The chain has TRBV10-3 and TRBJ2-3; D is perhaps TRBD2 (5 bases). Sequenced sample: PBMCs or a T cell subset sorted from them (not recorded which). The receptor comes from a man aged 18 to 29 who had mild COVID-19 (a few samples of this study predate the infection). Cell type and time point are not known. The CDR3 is CAISAPYRLSTDTQYF. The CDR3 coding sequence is TGTGCCATCAGTGCCCCTTACAGACTAAGCACAGATACGCAGTATTTT.